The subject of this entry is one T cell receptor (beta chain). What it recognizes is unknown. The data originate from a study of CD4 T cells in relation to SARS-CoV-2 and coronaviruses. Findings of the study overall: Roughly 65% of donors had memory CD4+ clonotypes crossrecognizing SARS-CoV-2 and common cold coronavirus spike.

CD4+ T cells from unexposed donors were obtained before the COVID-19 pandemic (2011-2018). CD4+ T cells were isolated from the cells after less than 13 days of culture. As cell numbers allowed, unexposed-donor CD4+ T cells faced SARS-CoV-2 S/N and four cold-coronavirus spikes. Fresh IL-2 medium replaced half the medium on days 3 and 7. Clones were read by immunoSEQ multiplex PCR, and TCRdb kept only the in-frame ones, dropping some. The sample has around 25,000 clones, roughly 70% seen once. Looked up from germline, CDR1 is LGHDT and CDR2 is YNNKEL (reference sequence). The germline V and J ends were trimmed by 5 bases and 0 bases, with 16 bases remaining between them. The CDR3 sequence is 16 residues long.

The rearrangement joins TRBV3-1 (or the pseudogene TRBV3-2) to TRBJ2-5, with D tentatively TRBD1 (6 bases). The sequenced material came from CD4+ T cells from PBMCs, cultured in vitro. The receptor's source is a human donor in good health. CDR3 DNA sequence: TGTGCCAGCAGCTTCCGACAGGATGGGTACCAAGAGACCCAGTACTTC. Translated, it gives CASSFRQDGYQETQYF.